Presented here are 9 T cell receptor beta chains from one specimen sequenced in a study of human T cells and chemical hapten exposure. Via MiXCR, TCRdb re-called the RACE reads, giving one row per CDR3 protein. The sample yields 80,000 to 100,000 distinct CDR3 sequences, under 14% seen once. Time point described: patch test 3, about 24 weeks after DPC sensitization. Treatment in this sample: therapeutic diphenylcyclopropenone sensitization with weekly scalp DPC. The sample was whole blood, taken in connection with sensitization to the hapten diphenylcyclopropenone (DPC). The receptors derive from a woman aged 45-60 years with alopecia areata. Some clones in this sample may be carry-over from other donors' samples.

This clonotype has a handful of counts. CDR3 protein: CASNPRDILNTEAFF. CDR3 DNA sequence: TGTGCCAGCAACCCCCGGGACATACTGAACACTGAAGCTTTCTTT. The V gene is TRBV6-6, the J gene TRBJ1-1, with TRBD1 as a possible D gene (6 bases). The CDR3 totals 15 residues. CDR1 is MNHNY, CDR2 SVGAGI, per germline (reference sequence). V lost 7 bases to trimming and J lost 0 bases, with 15 bases between them.

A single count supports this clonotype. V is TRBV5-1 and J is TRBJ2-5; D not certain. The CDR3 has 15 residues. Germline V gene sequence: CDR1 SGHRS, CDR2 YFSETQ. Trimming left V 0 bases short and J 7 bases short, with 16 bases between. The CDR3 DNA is TGCGCCAGCAGCTTGGCTGGGTCTTCCAAGCGGACCCAGTACTTC. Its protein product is CASSLAGSSKRTQYF.

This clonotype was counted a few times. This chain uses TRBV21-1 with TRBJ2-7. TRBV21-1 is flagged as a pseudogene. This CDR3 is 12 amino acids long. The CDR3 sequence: CASSKGSYEQYF. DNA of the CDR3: TGTGCCAGCAGCAAGGGATCCTACGAGCAGTACTTC.

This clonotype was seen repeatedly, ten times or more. The chain's CDR3 is CASSLANRGSADTQYF. CDR3 nucleotide sequence: TGTGCCAGCAGCTTGGCCAACAGGGGGAGCGCAGATACGCAGTATTTT. The gene calls are TRBV5-6 and TRBJ2-3, with 8 bases fitting TRBD1. Germline-derived CDR1 and CDR2 are SGHDT and YYEEEE. This CDR3 has 16 residues. Losses at the gene ends were 0 bases for V and 4 bases for J; bases not matched to a gene: 7.

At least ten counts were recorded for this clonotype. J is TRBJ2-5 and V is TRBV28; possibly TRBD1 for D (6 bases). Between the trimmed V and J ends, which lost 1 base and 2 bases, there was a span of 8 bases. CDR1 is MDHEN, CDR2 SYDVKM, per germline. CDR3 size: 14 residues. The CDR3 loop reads CASSLYGQQETQYF. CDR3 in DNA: TGTGCCAGCAGTTTATACGGACAGCAAGAGACCCAGTACTTC.

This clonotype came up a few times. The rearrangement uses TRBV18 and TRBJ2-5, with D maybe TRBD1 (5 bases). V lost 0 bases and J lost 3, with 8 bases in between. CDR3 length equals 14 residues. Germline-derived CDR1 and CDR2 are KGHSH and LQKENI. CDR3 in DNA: TGTGCCAGCTCACCACCGTCAGGGAAAGAGACCCAGTACTTC. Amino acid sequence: CASSPPSGKETQYF.

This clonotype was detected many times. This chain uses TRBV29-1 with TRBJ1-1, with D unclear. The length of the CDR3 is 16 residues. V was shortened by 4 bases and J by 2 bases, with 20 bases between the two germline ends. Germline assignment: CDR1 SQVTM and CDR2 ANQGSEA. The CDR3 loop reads CSVGEGRLALNTEAFF. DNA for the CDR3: TGCAGCGTTGGAGAGGGCAGGCTGGCCTTAAACACTGAAGCTTTCTTT.

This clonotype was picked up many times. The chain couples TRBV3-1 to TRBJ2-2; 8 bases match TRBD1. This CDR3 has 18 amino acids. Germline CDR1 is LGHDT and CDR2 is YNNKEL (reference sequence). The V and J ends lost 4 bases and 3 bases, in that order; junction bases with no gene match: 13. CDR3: CASSRLPFWTGYTGELFF. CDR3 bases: TGTGCCAGCAGCCGCCTGCCTTTCTGGACAGGGTACACCGGGGAGCTGTTTTTT.

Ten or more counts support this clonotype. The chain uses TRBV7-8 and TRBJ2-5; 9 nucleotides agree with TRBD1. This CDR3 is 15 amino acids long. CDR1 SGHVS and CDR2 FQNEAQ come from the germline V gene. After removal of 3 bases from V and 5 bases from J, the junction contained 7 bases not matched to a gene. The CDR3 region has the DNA TGTGCCAGCAGCTTTTGGACAGGGGTTGGGGAGACCCAGTACTTC. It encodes CASSFWTGVGETQYF.